The rows below give T cell receptor beta chains drawn from one sample of a study of early T cells in non-severe SARS-CoV-2 infection. TCRdb used MiXCR to reprocess the 5' RACE reads, holding one entry per CDR3 protein. The table lists 30,000 to 40,000 distinct CDR3 sequences, roughly 4.2% of them singletons, with approximately 6.3% in the top ten. The sample was whole blood. These receptors all come from an adult who was a healthcare worker with PCR-confirmed SARS-CoV-2 infection or an uninfected control (not recorded which). Each CDR3 is given with its conserved first and last residue. A D gene is named only where the DNA matches it firmly. Clone size is stated in some rows and not others, as once, few, many or a class when expanded.

CDR3 protein	CDR3 DNA	J gene	clone size	V gene	D gene
CASSPHHGTGVNEQYF	TGTGCCAGCAGCCCCCACCACGGGACAGGGGTGAACGAGCAGTACTTC	TRBJ2-7	many	TRBV7-9	TRBD1
CASSVVGGEDSPLHF	TGTGCCAGCAGCGTAGTGGGGGGAGAGGATTCACCCCTCCACTTT	TRBJ1-6	few	TRBV9	NA
CASSTGTAKQYF	TGTGCCAGCAGCACCGGGACAGCTAAGCAGTACTTC	TRBJ2-7	many	TRBV11-2	TRBD1
CASSLEEGRPAQYF	TGTGCCAGCAGCTTAGAGGAGGGACGGCCGGCGCAGTATTTT	TRBJ2-3	many	TRBV11-3	NA
CASSQGTEQPQHF	TGTGCCAGCAGCCAAGGGACCGAGCAGCCCCAGCATTTT	TRBJ1-5	NA	TRBV7-6	NA
CASSEGGRSVLNTEAFF	TGCGCCAGCAGCGAAGGAGGCAGGAGCGTTTTGAACACTGAAGCTTTCTTT	TRBJ1-1	NA	TRBV4-1	NA
CASSQDLAQDTQYF	TGTGCCAGCAGCCAAGACCTAGCCCAAGATACGCAGTATTTT	TRBJ2-3	few	TRBV14	NA
CASSQGGQGPYEQYF	TGTGCCAGCAGCCAAGGTGGACAGGGGCCCTACGAGCAGTACTTC	TRBJ2-7	many	TRBV3-1	TRBD1
CASSLPKTGSSTEAFF	TGCGCCAGCAGCTTGCCTAAGACAGGGTCCTCCACTGAAGCTTTCTTT	TRBJ1-1	many	TRBV5-1	TRBD1
CASSIWDTAEKLFF	TGTGCCAGCAGCATCTGGGACACCGCGGAAAAACTGTTTTTT	TRBJ1-4	many	TRBV7-2	NA
CATSDTGTYRNTGELFF	TGTGCCACCAGTGACACAGGGACATACCGAAACACCGGGGAGCTGTTTTTT	TRBJ2-2	many	TRBV24-1	NA
CASRPMLGSTEAFF	TGTGCCAGCAGACCCATGCTAGGATCCACTGAAGCTTTCTTT	TRBJ1-1	few	TRBV6-5	NA
CASRGLAGGLEQFF	TGTGCCAGCAGGGGCCTAGCGGGGGGTCTTGAGCAGTTCTTC	TRBJ2-1	many	TRBV12-3/TRBV12-4	TRBD2
CASVYGDSYNEQFF	TGTGCCAGCGTCTATGGGGACTCCTACAATGAGCAGTTCTTC	TRBJ2-1	once	TRBV28	NA
CSARDMLAGAADTQYF	TGCAGTGCTAGAGATATGCTAGCGGGAGCAGCAGATACGCAGTATTTT	TRBJ2-3	many	TRBV20-1	TRBD2
CATSDFLLAGEEQFF	TGTGCCACCAGTGATTTTCTCCTAGCGGGAGAGGAGCAGTTCTTC	TRBJ2-1	many	TRBV24-1	TRBD2
CASTLLGATNYGYTF	TGTGCCAGCACTCTACTCGGGGCTACAAACTATGGCTACACCTTC	TRBJ1-2	many	TRBV3-1	NA
CASSTIADQETQYF	TGTGCCAGCAGTACGATAGCTGATCAAGAGACCCAGTACTTC	TRBJ2-5	many	TRBV6-5	NA
CASSWAHEYGYTF	TGTGCCAGCAGTTGGGCACACGAGTATGGCTACACCTTC	TRBJ1-2	many	TRBV6-5	NA
CASSLTASGANVLTF	TGTGCCAGCAGCTTAACGGCGTCTGGGGCCAACGTCCTGACTTTC	TRBJ2-6	many	TRBV7-9	NA
CASSPMGQGYEKLFF	TGTGCCAGCAGTCCCATGGGACAGGGTTATGAAAAACTGTTTTTT	TRBJ1-4	many	TRBV12-3/TRBV12-4	TRBD1
CASSQEVSGANVLTF	TGTGCCAGCAGCCAAGAAGTCTCTGGGGCCAACGTCCTGACTTTC	TRBJ2-6	many	TRBV14	NA